This T cell receptor (beta chain) is drawn from a study of OX40 agonist ivuxolimab in advanced cancers. For the study at large: Prior anti-PD-1, anti-PD-L1 or anti-CTLA-4 therapy did not bar entry, and about 40% had some. Study-wide points: Nonresponders, in some cases, also had low normalized T-cell clonal expansion. CD8+ T cells (on average) carried more expanded clones than CD4+ T cells.

V shed 7 bases, J shed 4 bases, and the junction held 4 bases outside the gene matches. This CDR3 spans 12 amino acids. Germline values: CDR1 MNHNY, CDR2 SVGAGI (reference sequence). In regard to this clone: Its antigen is currently unknown.

With autoimmune disease history or systemic immunosuppression, patients were excluded. The protocol was immunoSEQ multiplex PCR, while the TCRdb copy is restricted to in-frame clones and leaves out a portion. The sample includes just over 80,000 clones, about nine tenths of them seen just once. The chain carries TRBV6-6 and TRBJ2-7, with TRBD1 matching 7 bases. This sequence was found in an adult with an advanced solid tumor such as melanoma, head and neck, liver or kidney cancer. The source material was CD4+ or CD8+ T cells sorted from blood, sampled in a trial of the OX40 agonist ivuxolimab. The CDR3 loop reads CASKNRGYEQYF. The CDR3 DNA sequence: TGTGCCAGCAAAAACAGGGGATACGAGCAGTACTTC.